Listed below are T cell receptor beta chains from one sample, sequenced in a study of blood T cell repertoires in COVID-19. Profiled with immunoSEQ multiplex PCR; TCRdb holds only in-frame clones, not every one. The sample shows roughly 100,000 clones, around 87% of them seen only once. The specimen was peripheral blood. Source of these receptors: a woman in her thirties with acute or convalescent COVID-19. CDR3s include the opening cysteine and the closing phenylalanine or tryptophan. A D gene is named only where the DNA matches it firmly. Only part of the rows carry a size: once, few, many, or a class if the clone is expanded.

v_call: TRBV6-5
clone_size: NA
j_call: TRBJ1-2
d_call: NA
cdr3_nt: TGTGCCACCATCCATAAGCTCGAGGCGTCAGATGGCTACACCTTC
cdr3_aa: CATIHKLEASDGYTF

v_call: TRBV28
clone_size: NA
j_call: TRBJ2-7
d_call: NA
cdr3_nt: TGTGCCAGCAGTTACCCACAGGGACCGCGCGAGCAGTACTTC
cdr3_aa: CASSYPQGPREQYF

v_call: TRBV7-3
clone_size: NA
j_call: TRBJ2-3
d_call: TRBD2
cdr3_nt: TGTGCCAGCAGCCCGGGACTAGCGGGCGAGGATACGCAGTATTTT
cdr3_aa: CASSPGLAGEDTQYF

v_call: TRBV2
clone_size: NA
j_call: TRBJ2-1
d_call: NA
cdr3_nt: TGTGCCAGCAGTAAAGACCATGAGAATGAGCAGTTCTTC
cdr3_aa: CASSKDHENEQFF

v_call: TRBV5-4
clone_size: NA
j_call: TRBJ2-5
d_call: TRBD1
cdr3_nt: TGTGCCAGCAGCGTCGGACAGGGGGTGGTCGGAGAGACCCAGTACTTC
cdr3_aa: CASSVGQGVVGETQYF

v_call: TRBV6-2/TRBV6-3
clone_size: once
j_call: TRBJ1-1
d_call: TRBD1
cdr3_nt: TGTGCCAGCAGTTCAGGGGGTACAGCCCTGTATGAAGCTTTCTTT
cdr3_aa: CASSSGGTALYEAFF

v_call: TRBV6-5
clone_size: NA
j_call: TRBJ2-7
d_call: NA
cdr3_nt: TGTGCCAGCAGTTACGTCCCAGGGTACGAGCAGTACTTC
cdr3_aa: CASSYVPGYEQYF

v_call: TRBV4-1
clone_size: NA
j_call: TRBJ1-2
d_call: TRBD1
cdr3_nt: TGCGCCAGCAGCCCCTCGGGGACAGGGAGGAACTATGGCTACACCTTC
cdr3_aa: CASSPSGTGRNYGYTF

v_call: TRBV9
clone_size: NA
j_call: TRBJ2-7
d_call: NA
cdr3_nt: TGTGCCAGCAGCGTAGGAGGAGGGGCAGCCTACGAGCAGTACTTC
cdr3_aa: CASSVGGGAAYEQYF

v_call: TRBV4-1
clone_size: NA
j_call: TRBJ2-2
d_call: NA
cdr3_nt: TGCGCCACTTCTCCTACAGGGTTTGACCGTGAGCCCGGGGAGCTGTTTTTT
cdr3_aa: CATSPTGFDREPGELFF

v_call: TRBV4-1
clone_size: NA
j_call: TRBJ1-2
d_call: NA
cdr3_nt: TGCGCCAGCAGCCCCTCAACGAGCTATGGCTACACCTTC
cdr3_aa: CASSPSTSYGYTF

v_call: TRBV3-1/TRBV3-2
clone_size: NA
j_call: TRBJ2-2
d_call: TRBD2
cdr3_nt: TGTGCCAGCAGTCGACTAGCGGGGGCCAACACCGGGGAGCTGTTTTTT
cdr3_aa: CASSRLAGANTGELFF

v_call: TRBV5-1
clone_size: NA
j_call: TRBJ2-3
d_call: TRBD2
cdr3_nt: TGCGCCAGCAGCCGACTAGCGTCTAGCACAGATACGCAGTATTTT
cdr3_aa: CASSRLASSTDTQYF

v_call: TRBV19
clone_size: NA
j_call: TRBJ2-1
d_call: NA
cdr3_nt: TGTGCCAGTAGGACGACAGCCTACAATGAGCAGTTCTTC
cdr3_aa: CASRTTAYNEQFF

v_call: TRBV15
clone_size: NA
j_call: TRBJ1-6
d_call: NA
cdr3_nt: TGTGCCACCAGCAGAGATATAGGGGCAAATTCACCCCTCCACTTT
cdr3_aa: CATSRDIGANSPLHF

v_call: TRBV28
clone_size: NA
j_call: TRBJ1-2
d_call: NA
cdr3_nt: TGTGCCAGCACCGATGGGCAGGGAAGGGGCTACACCTTC
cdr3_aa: CASTDGQGRGYTF

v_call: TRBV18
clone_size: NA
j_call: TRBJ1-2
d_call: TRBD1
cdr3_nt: TGTGCCAGCTCACCACCTGGGGACAGGGCCTATGGCTACACCTTC
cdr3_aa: CASSPPGDRAYGYTF

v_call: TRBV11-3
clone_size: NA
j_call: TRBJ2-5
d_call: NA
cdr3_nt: TGTGCCAGCAGCTTCGACAGACTTCGAGAGACCCAGTACTTC
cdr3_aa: CASSFDRLRETQYF

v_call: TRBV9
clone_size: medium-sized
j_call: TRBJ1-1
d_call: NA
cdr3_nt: TGTGCCAGCAGCCCCAGTAGACGGGCGACAGTCGAAGCTTTCTTT
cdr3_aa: CASSPSRRATVEAFF

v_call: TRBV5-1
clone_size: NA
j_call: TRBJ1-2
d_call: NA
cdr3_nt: TGCGCCAGCAGCTTCGACACCCAAGGCGGCTACACCTTC
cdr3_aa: CASSFDTQGGYTF

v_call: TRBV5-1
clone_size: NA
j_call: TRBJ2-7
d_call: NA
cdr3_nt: TGCGCCAGCAGCGTACAGGGCTACGAGCAGTACTTC
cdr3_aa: CASSVQGYEQYF

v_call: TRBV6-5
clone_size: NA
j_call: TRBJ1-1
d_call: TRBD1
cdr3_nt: TGTGCCAGCAGTTACTCGGGACAGGGGGCGGACACTGAAGCTTTCTTT
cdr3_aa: CASSYSGQGADTEAFF

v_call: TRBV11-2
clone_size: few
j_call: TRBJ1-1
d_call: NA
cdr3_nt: TGTGCCAGCAGCTTCTTGACTGAAGCTTTCTTT
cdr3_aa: CASSFLTEAFF

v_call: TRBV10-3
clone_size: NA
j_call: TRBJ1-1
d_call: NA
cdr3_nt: TGTGCCATCTCAGGGAACACTGAAGCTTTCTTT
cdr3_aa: CAISGNTEAFF

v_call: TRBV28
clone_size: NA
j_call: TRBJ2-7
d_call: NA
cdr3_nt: TGTGCCAGCAGTTTAGAGGGGGTTAAGACCGTCCACGAGCAGTACTTC
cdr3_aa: CASSLEGVKTVHEQYF

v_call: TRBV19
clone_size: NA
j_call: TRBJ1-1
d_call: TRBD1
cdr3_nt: TGTGCCAGTAGTATTCGGGGACAGGGGTTCAACACTGAAGCTTTCTTT
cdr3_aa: CASSIRGQGFNTEAFF

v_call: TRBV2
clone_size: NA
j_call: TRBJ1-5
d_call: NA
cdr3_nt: TGTGCCAGCAACCGAGGGCAGAACAATCAGCCCCAGCATTTT
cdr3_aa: CASNRGQNNQPQHF

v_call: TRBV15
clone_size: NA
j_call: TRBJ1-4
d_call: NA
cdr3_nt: TGTGCCACCCGTAGCCAGGGTGTTGCAACTAATGAAAAACTGTTTTTT
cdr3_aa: CATRSQGVATNEKLFF

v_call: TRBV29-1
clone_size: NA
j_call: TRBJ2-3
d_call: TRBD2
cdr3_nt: TGCAGCGTTGAATTCGGGAGGCCGGCGCGAGTGCAGTATTTT
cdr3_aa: CSVEFGRPARVQYF

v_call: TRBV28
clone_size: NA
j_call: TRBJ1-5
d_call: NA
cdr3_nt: TGTGCCAGCACCGCACTCTCTAGTCCCCAGCATTTT
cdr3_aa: CASTALSSPQHF

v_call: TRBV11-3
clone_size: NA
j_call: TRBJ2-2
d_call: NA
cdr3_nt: TGTGCCAGCAGGGCCACACCCCTCTCGGGCGGGGAGCTGTTTTTT
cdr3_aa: CASRATPLSGGELFF